A selection of T cell receptor beta chains follows, all from one sample in a study of T cell clones after liver transplantation. Profiling relied on immunoSEQ multiplex PCR, and the TCRdb table lists in-frame clones only, not all of them. The table records roughly 80,000 clones, roughly four fifths of them present only once. The specimen comprised CD4+ T cells from blood, sampled around 45 months after liver transplant. These receptors all come from a human patient who received a liver transplant. Some T cells may trace back to the graft donor. The CDR3 runs from the conserved cysteine through the conserved F or W. A D gene is named only where the DNA matches it firmly. Clone size is shown for a subset of rows, as once, few, many or a class of expanded clone.

J	size	V	D	CDR3	DNA
TRBJ2-7	NA	TRBV5-4	TRBD2	CASSLGPSSGRAPYF	TGTGCCAGCAGCTTGGGGCCAAGTAGCGGGAGGGCCCCGTACTTC
TRBJ1-1	NA	TRBV19	TRBD1	CASSHKGTEAFF	TGTGCCAGTAGTCACAAGGGGACAGAGGCTTTCTTT
TRBJ1-2	once	TRBV28	NA	CASSFGGYGYTF	TGTGCCAGCAGTTTTGGTGGCTATGGCTACACCTTC
TRBJ2-3	NA	TRBV10-3	NA	CAISEPKGGKGTDTQYF	TGTGCCATCAGTGAGCCGAAGGGGGGGAAGGGCACAGATACGCAGTATTTT
TRBJ1-2	NA	TRBV5-1	TRBD1	CASSSETGGGYGYTF	TGCGCCAGCAGCTCCGAGACAGGGGGCGGCTATGGCTACACCTTC
TRBJ1-1	NA	TRBV28	NA	CASSLYRRVNTEAFF	TGTGCCAGCAGTTTATATCGGAGGGTGAACACTGAAGCTTTCTTT
TRBJ2-7	NA	TRBV2	NA	CASRGTLLTYEQYF	TGTGCCTCCCGGGGGACTCTACTCACCTACGAGCAGTACTTC
TRBJ2-1	NA	TRBV19	NA	CASSISAESYNEQFF	TGTGCCAGTAGTATTTCAGCAGAGAGCTACAATGAGCAGTTCTTC
TRBJ2-1	NA	TRBV5-4	NA	CASRPGAFNEQFF	TGTGCCAGCAGACCTGGGGCTTTCAATGAGCAGTTCTTC
TRBJ1-1	NA	TRBV7-9	NA	CASSFDSTEAFF	TGTGCCAGCAGCTTCGATTCCACTGAAGCTTTCTTT
TRBJ2-1	NA	TRBV6-5	NA	CASSYSSGSRGHEQFF	TGTGCCAGCAGTTACTCCTCCGGGTCCAGGGGCCATGAGCAGTTCTTC
TRBJ2-2	NA	TRBV28	NA	CASRLRDLTDTGELFF	TGTGCCAGCAGACTCCGGGACCTAACGGACACCGGGGAGCTGTTTTTT
TRBJ2-3	NA	TRBV9	TRBD2	CASSLLAGEADTQYF	TGTGCCAGCAGCCTACTAGCGGGAGAGGCAGATACGCAGTATTTT
TRBJ1-2	NA	TRBV28	TRBD1	CASSPLRGRAGYTF	TGTGCCAGCAGTCCCCTCAGGGGGCGGGCTGGCTACACCTTC
TRBJ1-6	NA	TRBV7-2	NA	CASSLATRQVNSPLHF	TGTGCCAGCAGCTTAGCCACACGGCAAGTTAATTCACCCCTCCACTTT
TRBJ1-2	NA	TRBV5-1	NA	CASSANPNYGYTF	TGCGCCAGCAGCGCCAACCCTAACTATGGCTACACCTTC
TRBJ1-1	once	TRBV19	NA	CASTSDRMNTEAFF	TGTGCCAGTACCTCGGACAGAATGAACACTGAAGCTTTCTTT
TRBJ1-5	NA	TRBV7-3	NA	CASSERRTVLPQHF	TGTGCCAGCAGCGAACGACGGACAGTTCTGCCCCAGCATTTT
TRBJ1-2	NA	TRBV6-5	TRBD1	CASSPTGDYGYTF	TGTGCCAGCAGCCCCACAGGGGACTATGGCTACACCTTC
TRBJ2-7	NA	TRBV20-1	NA	CSARLDYEQYF	TGCAGTGCTAGACTGGACTACGAGCAGTACTTC
TRBJ1-2	NA	TRBV2	NA	CASSLQKMVNYGYTF	TGTGCCAGCAGTTTACAGAAAATGGTTAACTATGGCTACACCTTC
TRBJ2-1	few	TRBV6-6	TRBD2	CASSLAGGPKNEQFF	TGTGCCAGCAGTTTAGCGGGAGGGCCTAAGAATGAGCAGTTCTTC
TRBJ1-1	NA	TRBV5-1	NA	CASSSDSLNTEAFF	TGCGCCAGCAGCTCGGACAGCCTGAACACTGAAGCTTTCTTT
TRBJ1-1	once	TRBV11-2	NA	CASSLERSEAFF	TGTGCCAGCAGCTTAGAGCGGTCTGAAGCTTTCTTT
TRBJ1-1	NA	TRBV28	NA	CASRLGAANTEAFF	TGTGCCAGCAGACTAGGGGCGGCGAACACTGAAGCTTTCTTT
TRBJ2-1	NA	TRBV5-1	TRBD1	CASSPPGQGNNEQFF	TGCGCCAGCAGCCCGCCGGGACAGGGGAACAATGAGCAGTTCTTC
TRBJ1-2	NA	TRBV28	TRBD1	CASSLDRGGYGYTF	TGTGCCAGCAGTTTGGACAGGGGTGGTTATGGCTACACCTTC
TRBJ1-5	few	TRBV2	NA	CASSEGQASNQPQHF	TGTGCCAGCAGTGAAGGACAGGCTAGCAATCAGCCCCAGCATTTT
TRBJ1-2	NA	TRBV4-3	TRBD1	CASSHGRGRYGYTF	TGCGCCAGCAGCCATGGCAGGGGGAGGTATGGCTACACCTTC
TRBJ1-5	NA	TRBV7-9	TRBD1	CASSKGTGGRSNQPQHF	TGTGCCAGCAGCAAAGGGACAGGGGGTCGGAGCAATCAGCCCCAGCATTTT
TRBJ1-2	once	TRBV5-1	NA	CASSVDGQNYGYTF	TGCGCCAGCAGCGTTGACGGCCAAAACTATGGCTACACCTTC
TRBJ1-1	NA	TRBV10-3	TRBD1	CAINSGQPGVGEAFF	TGTGCCATCAATTCGGGACAGCCGGGGGTGGGTGAAGCTTTCTTT
TRBJ1-1	NA	TRBV4-3	TRBD1	CASSQAPGQGNTEAFF	TGCGCCAGCAGCCAAGCGCCCGGACAGGGGAACACTGAAGCTTTCTTT
TRBJ2-1	NA	TRBV5-1	TRBD2	CASSLGGTSGKEDEQFF	TGCGCCAGCAGCTTGGGGGGGACTAGCGGGAAAGAGGATGAGCAGTTCTTC
TRBJ1-1	NA	TRBV10-3	NA	CAISESIGGTEAFF	TGTGCCATCAGTGAGTCGATTGGGGGCACTGAAGCTTTCTTT
TRBJ2-2	NA	TRBV5-1	TRBD1	CATGTGRAGELFF	TGCGCCACCGGGACAGGGAGGGCCGGGGAGCTGTTTTTT
TRBJ2-3	NA	TRBV28	NA	CASSFRPTSSTDTQYF	TGTGCCAGCAGTTTTCGTCCAACCAGTAGCACAGATACGCAGTATTTT
TRBJ2-1	once	TRBV11-2	NA	CASTFGQLSDEQFF	TGTGCCAGCACCTTCGGCCAACTAAGCGATGAGCAGTTCTTC
TRBJ2-1	NA	TRBV9	NA	CASSVGGSYNEQFF	TGTGCCAGCAGCGTAGGGGGTTCATACAATGAGCAGTTCTTC
TRBJ2-7	NA	TRBV4-1	TRBD1	CASSPVNRGYEQYF	TGCGCCAGCAGCCCGGTTAACAGGGGGTACGAGCAGTACTTC
TRBJ2-2	NA	TRBV14	NA	CASSQVGRENTGELFF	TGTGCCAGCAGCCAAGTTGGTAGGGAGAACACCGGGGAGCTGTTTTTT
TRBJ2-5	NA	TRBV29-1	NA	CSVFWDFQETQYF	TGCAGCGTTTTTTGGGACTTTCAAGAGACCCAGTACTTC
TRBJ1-1	NA	TRBV25-1	NA	CASSRGVGRMNTEAFF	TGTGCCAGCAGCCGGGGTGTAGGGCGGATGAACACTGAAGCTTTCTTT
TRBJ2-3	NA	TRBV5-6	NA	CASSLTLGGTDTQYF	TGTGCCAGCAGCTTGACCCTTGGTGGCACAGATACGCAGTATTTT
TRBJ2-1	NA	TRBV5-4	TRBD2	CASSSRTSGRGNEQFF	TGTGCCAGCAGCTCAAGGACTAGCGGGAGAGGAAATGAGCAGTTCTTC
TRBJ2-3	NA	TRBV4-2	NA	CASSQAAADTQYF	TGTGCCAGCAGCCAAGCGGCGGCAGATACGCAGTATTTT
TRBJ1-2	NA	TRBV6-1	NA	CASSETAGEVGGYTF	TGTGCCAGCAGTGAAACGGCAGGGGAAGTAGGTGGCTACACCTTC
TRBJ1-2	NA	TRBV18	TRBD1	CASSPDRGDYGYTF	TGTGCCAGCTCACCCGACAGGGGTGACTATGGCTACACCTTC
TRBJ2-7	NA	TRBV5-4	NA	CASSFGGTSSYEQYF	TGTGCCAGCAGCTTCGGCGGGACAAGCTCCTACGAGCAGTACTTC
TRBJ1-1	NA	TRBV11-2	TRBD1	CASSLTLGTGAKTEAFF	TGTGCCAGCAGCTTAACCCTCGGGACAGGGGCAAAAACTGAAGCTTTCTTT